One and the same sample provided the 22 T cell receptor beta chains below, sequenced in a study of shared clonotypes between healthy human individuals. Assay used: immunoSEQ multiplex PCR; TCRdb lists only in-frame clones, some missing. The data contain about 2.4 million clones, 93% of them seen just once; the ten biggest clones take up 0.36%. Sequenced material: naive CD4+ T cells from PBMCs. The subset is: CD45RA+ positively selected. These receptor sequences come from a man in his late teens or twenties in good health. Some clones in this sample may be carry-over from other donors' samples.

The gene calls are TRBV5-1 and TRBJ2-3, with D perhaps assigned TRBD1 or TRBD2 (6 bases each). V dropped 0 bases and J dropped 4 bases, with 9 bases sitting between them. The CDR3 runs to 14 residues. Germline assignment: CDR1 SGHRS and CDR2 YFSETQ. This chain's CDR3 is CASSLDGGADTQYF. The CDR3 nucleotides read TGCGCCAGCAGCTTGGACGGGGGCGCAGATACGCAGTATTTT.

The V gene is TRBV5-1, the J gene TRBJ2-3, with 8 positions matching TRBD2. The CDR3 is made up of 17 amino acids. The germline gives CDR1 SGHRS, CDR2 YFSETQ. The J segment lost 4 bases and the V segment lost 6 bases, leaving 16 bases of the junction unmatched. The CDR3 sequence is CASTPTRWASGPDTQYF. The CDR3 nucleotides read TGCGCCAGCACCCCCACACGTTGGGCTAGCGGGCCAGATACGCAGTATTTT.

The chain combines TRBV9 with TRBJ1-3; D is ambiguous. From germline, CDR1 is SGDLS and CDR2 YYNGEE. Trimming took 3 bases from V and 4 from J, leaving 14 bases between them. The CDR3 is 15 amino acids. CDR3 protein: CASSEGSGLGNTIYF. In DNA, the CDR3 is TGTGCCAGCAGCGAGGGCAGCGGACTAGGAAACACCATATATTTT.

This chain joins TRBV15 and TRBJ2-4; D is possibly TRBD1 or TRBD2 (5 bases each). The CDR3 length is 15 residues. Trimming stripped 5 bases from V and 9 bases from J, with 20 bases between. Germline assignment: CDR1 LNHNV and CDR2 YYDKDF (reference sequence). CDR3 amino acids: CATSLPRPWGSIQYF. The CDR3 DNA sequence: TGTGCCACCAGCCTACCCCGACCCTGGGGGAGCATTCAGTACTTC.

This sequence joins TRBV27 and TRBJ2-7; 8 nucleotides agree with TRBD2. In germline, CDR1 is MNHEY, CDR2 SMNVEV (reference sequence). Trimming took 5 bases from V and 7 from J; bases not matched to a gene: 16. The CDR3 has 16 amino acids. DNA of the CDR3: TGTGCCAGCAGTACCCCAAGAGCGGGAGTCTTCGGGGAGCAGTACTTC. It specifies CASSTPRAGVFGEQYF.

The chain carries TRBV7-3 and TRBJ2-2; no reliable D call. This CDR3 has 14 residues. V lost 5 bases and J lost 6, with 13 bases in between. Germline loops: CDR1 SGHTA, CDR2 FQGTGA. In DNA form, the CDR3 reads TGTGCCAGCAGCCCCGGCGGTTCGGCCGGGGAGCTGTTTTTT. Its translation: CASSPGGSAGELFF. The full variable domain, with the rest looked up from reference TRBV7-3 and TRBJ2-2, is GAGVSQTPSNKVTEKGKYVELRCDPISGHTALYWYRQSLGQGPEFLIYFQGTGAADDSGLPNDRFFAVRPEGSVSTLKIQRTERGDSAVYLCASSPGGSAGELFFGEGSRLTVL.

This chain connects TRBV28 to TRBJ1-4; D perhaps matches TRBD1 (6 bases). The ends were cut back, 9 bases at V and 2 bases at J, with 13 bases in the middle. The CDR3 is made up of 14 amino acids. The germline gives CDR1 MDHEN, CDR2 SYDVKM. CDR3 sequence (DNA): TGTGCCAGTTTTCCGGGGGGCACTAATGAAAAACTGTTTTTT. Its protein is CASFPGGTNEKLFF.

The chain has TRBV7-2 and TRBJ2-3, with 9 positions matching TRBD2. Germline trimming cut 0 bases from V and 5 bases from J; bases unmatched to any gene: 6. From germline, CDR1 is SGHTA and CDR2 FQGNSA. The CDR3 is 16 residues long. This chain's CDR3 is CASSLAGGRAVDTQYF. DNA of the CDR3: TGTGCCAGCAGCTTAGCGGGCGGGAGGGCAGTAGATACGCAGTATTTT.

The rearrangement links TRBV5-1 to TRBJ2-1, with D unresolved. CDR1 and CDR2 (germline): SGHRS, YFSETQ. The CDR3 has 15 amino acids. With 1 base removed from V and 6 bases from J, the gap between germline ends came to 14 bases. Here the CDR3 DNA reads TGCGCCAGCAGCTTGAGTTCTAGTCTTGTCAATGAGCAGTTCTTC. Translated, it gives CASSLSSSLVNEQFF.

The chain joins TRBV11-1 to TRBJ1-3; D unclear. The germline V and J ends were trimmed by 1 base and 4 bases, with 8 bases remaining between them. CDR1 is SGHAT and CDR2 is FQDESV in the germline V gene (reference sequence). The CDR3 is 14 amino acids. CDR3 bases: TGTGCCAGCAGCTTAGAATCCGGAGGAAACACCATATATTTT. It yields the protein CASSLESGGNTIYF.

The chain combines TRBV6-6 with TRBJ2-7, with 9 bases fitting TRBD2. This CDR3 comprises 13 residues. Germline-derived CDR1 and CDR2 are MNHNY and SVGAGI (reference sequence). The J segment lost 4 bases and the V segment lost 8 bases, leaving 6 bases of the junction unmatched. CDR3 sequence reads: CASSAGGPYEQYF. CDR3 nucleotides: TGTGCCAGCTCAGCGGGAGGTCCGTACGAGCAGTACTTC.

The rearrangement joins TRBV7-2 to TRBJ2-7; tentative D call: TRBD1 (5 bases). V was shortened by 3 bases and J by 0 bases, with 9 bases between the two germline ends. The V gene's germline CDR1 is SGHTA and CDR2 FQGNSA. The CDR3 extends over 14 amino acids. This CDR3 reads CASSLDISSYEQYF. The CDR3 DNA reads TGTGCCAGCAGCTTGGACATATCCTCCTACGAGCAGTACTTC.

The V gene is TRBV7-8, the J gene TRBJ2-2, with D perhaps matching TRBD1 (5 bases). CDR1 is SGHVS, CDR2 FQNEAQ, per germline. The CDR3 is made up of 15 amino acids. With 4 bases removed from V and 12 bases from J, the gap between germline ends came to 21 bases. This CDR3 reads CASSWGGMGPVKLFF. The CDR3 DNA is TGTGCCAGCAGCTGGGGCGGTATGGGCCCCGTGAAGCTGTTTTTT.

The V gene is TRBV28, the J gene TRBJ1-6; 10 nucleotides agree with TRBD1. V lost 5 bases and J lost 6; bases outside the gene matches: 10. The CDR3 is 17 amino acids. Germline CDR1 is MDHEN and CDR2 is SYDVKM. CDR3 sequence: CASSPRQGAHGNSPLHF. DNA for the CDR3: TGTGCCAGCAGTCCCAGACAGGGGGCGCATGGTAATTCACCCCTCCACTTT.

The chain uses TRBV28 and TRBJ2-7; TRBD1 or TRBD2 may be the D gene (5 bases each). V lost 4 bases and J 4 bases, leaving 14 bases between the germline ends. The CDR3 sequence is 14 residues long. CDR1 is MDHEN, CDR2 SYDVKM, per germline. The CDR3 protein is CASSYGRGPYEQYF. The CDR3 DNA reads TGTGCCAGCAGTTACGGACGGGGACCTTACGAGCAGTACTTC.

This chain uses TRBV7-9 with TRBJ2-1, with D maybe TRBD2 (6 bases). Germline V gene lookup returns CDR1 SEHNR and CDR2 FQNEAQ (reference sequence). The CDR3 spans 13 residues. Trimming cost V 7 bases and J 8 bases, with 15 bases left between them. CDR3 sequence reads: CASTAGGGYEQFF. CDR3 in DNA: TGTGCCAGCACCGCCGGGGGAGGATATGAGCAGTTCTTC.

This chain links TRBV7-2 with TRBJ1-4; D may be TRBD1 (5 bases). The CDR3 length is 16 residues. V dropped 5 bases and J dropped 8 bases, with 21 bases sitting between them. The germline V gene encodes CDR1 SGHTA and CDR2 FQGNSA. Written as DNA, the CDR3 is TGTGCCAGCAGCGAAGGGGTTGCAGGGTGGGCCGAAAAACTGTTTTTT. Its translation: CASSEGVAGWAEKLFF.

The rearrangement uses TRBV2 and TRBJ2-1; TRBD1 matches 10 bases. Germline lookup yields CDR1 SNHLY and CDR2 FYNNEI. This CDR3 spans 14 amino acids. The trim removed 5 bases at V and 6 bases at J, leaving 4 bases unmatched. CDR3 sequence: CASSLDRGGNEQFF. The CDR3 nucleotides are TGTGCCAGCAGTTTGGACAGGGGGGGCAATGAGCAGTTCTTC.

The gene calls are TRBV11-3 and TRBJ2-4; D is uncertain. The CDR3 contains 13 residues. The V gene's germline CDR1 is SGHNT and CDR2 YENEEA. V was shortened by 3 bases and J by 1 base, with 4 bases between the two germline ends. CDR3 region: CASSFSAKNIQYF. CDR3 bases: TGTGCCAGCAGCTTCAGTGCCAAAAACATTCAGTACTTC.

The gene calls are TRBV19 and TRBJ1-5; the match to TRBD1 covers 10 bases. This CDR3 is built from 15 residues. After removal of 5 bases from V and 9 bases from J, the junction contained 10 bases not matched to a gene. The V gene's germline CDR1 is LNHDA and CDR2 SQIVND (reference sequence). CDR3 in amino acids: CASSLVTGGLGPQHF. The CDR3 DNA sequence: TGTGCCAGTAGTCTCGTGACAGGGGGCTTGGGGCCCCAGCATTTT. The variable domain in full, with the rest retrieved from reference TRBV19 and TRBJ1-5, is DGGITQSPKYLFRKEGQNVTLSCEQNLNHDAMYWYRQDPGQGLRLIYYSQIVNDFQKGDIAEGYSVSREKKESFPLTVTSAQKNPTAFYLCASSLVTGGLGPQHFGDGTRLSIL.

This chain joins TRBV10-3 and TRBJ2-1; TRBD2 matches at 12 bases. The CDR3 consists of 17 residues. J lost 7 bases, V lost 5 bases, and 12 bases had no gene match. CDR1 and CDR2 (germline): ENHRY, SYGVKD. The CDR3 nucleotides are TGTGCCATCAGTCCCCGACTAGCGGGAGAAATAGCGAATGAGCAGTTCTTC. This codes for CAISPRLAGEIANEQFF.

The CDR3 region is CASSQGQARSYEQYF. CDR3 DNA: TGCGCCAGCAGCCAAGGGCAGGCCAGGTCCTACGAGCAGTACTTC. V is TRBV4-1 and J is TRBJ2-7; D remains ambiguous. The CDR3 is made up of 15 amino acids. The V end lost 1 base, the J end lost 1 base, and 11 bases lay between the germline ends. Germline lookup yields CDR1 MGHRA and CDR2 YSYEKL.